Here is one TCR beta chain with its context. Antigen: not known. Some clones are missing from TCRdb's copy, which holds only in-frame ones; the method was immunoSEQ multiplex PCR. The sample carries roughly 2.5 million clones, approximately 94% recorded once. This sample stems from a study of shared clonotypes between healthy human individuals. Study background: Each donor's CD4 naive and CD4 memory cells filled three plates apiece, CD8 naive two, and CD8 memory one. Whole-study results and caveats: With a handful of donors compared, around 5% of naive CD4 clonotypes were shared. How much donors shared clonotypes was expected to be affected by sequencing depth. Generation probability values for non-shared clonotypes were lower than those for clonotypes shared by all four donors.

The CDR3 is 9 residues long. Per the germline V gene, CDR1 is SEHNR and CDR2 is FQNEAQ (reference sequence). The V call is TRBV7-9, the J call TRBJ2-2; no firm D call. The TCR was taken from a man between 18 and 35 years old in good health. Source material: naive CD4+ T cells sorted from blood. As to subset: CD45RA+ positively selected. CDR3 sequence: CMDRWELFF. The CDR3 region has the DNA TGTATGGATCGGTGGGAGCTGTTTTTT.